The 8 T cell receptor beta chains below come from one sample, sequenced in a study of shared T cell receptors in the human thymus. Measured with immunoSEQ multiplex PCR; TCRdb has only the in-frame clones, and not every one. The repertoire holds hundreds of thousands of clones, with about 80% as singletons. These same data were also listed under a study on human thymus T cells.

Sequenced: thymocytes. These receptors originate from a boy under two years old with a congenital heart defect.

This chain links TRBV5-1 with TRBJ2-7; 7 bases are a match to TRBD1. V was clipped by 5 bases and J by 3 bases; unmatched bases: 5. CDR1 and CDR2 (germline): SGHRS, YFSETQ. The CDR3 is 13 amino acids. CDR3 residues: CASRRDSYYEQYF. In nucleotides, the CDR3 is TGCGCCAGCAGACGGGACAGCTACTACGAGCAGTACTTC.

The CDR3 nucleotides read TGCGCCAGCAGCTTGGGTCCCCACAGGGAGGGTACTGAAGCTTTCTTT. Protein product: CASSLGPHREGTEAFF. V is TRBV5-1 and J is TRBJ1-1; maybe TRBD1 (6 bases). There are 16 residues in the CDR3. From germline, CDR1 is SGHRS and CDR2 YFSETQ. Deletions cut 0 bases from V and 5 bases from J, with 17 bases between. Supplemented by reference TRBV5-1 and TRBJ1-1, the full variable domain reads KAGVTQTPRYLIKTRGQQVTLSCSPISGHRSVSWYQQTPGQGLQFLFEYFSETQRNKGNFPGRFSGRQFSNSRSEMNVSTLELGDSALYLCASSLGPHREGTEAFFGQGTRLTVV.

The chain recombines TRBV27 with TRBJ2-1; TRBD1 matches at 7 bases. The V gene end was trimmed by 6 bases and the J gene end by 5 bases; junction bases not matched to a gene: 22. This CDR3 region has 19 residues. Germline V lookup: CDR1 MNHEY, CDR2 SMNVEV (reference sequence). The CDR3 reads CASSHHSRADRDNNNEQFF. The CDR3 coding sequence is TGTGCCAGCAGCCACCACTCCAGGGCCGACAGGGATAATAACAATGAGCAGTTCTTC.

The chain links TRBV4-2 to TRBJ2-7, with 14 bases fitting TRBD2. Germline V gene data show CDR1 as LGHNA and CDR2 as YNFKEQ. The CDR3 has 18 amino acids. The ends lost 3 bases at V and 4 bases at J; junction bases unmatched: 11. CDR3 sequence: CASSHSPQRTSGRYEQYF. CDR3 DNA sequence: TGTGCCAGCAGCCACTCACCCCAGAGGACTAGCGGGAGGTACGAGCAGTACTTC.

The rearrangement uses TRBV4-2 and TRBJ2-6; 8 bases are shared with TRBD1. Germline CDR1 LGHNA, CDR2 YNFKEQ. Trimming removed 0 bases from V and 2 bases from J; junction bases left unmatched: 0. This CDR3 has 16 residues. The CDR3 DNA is TGTGCCAGCAGCCAAGACAGGGGGCCTGGGGCCAACGTCCTGACTTTC. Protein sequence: CASSQDRGPGANVLTF.

The CDR3 DNA sequence: TGTGCCAGCAGCAGGACAGGGGCGTCTGAAGCTTTCTTT. It is translated as CASSRTGASEAFF. The chain joins TRBV7-2 to TRBJ1-1, with TRBD1 matching 9 bases. Germline V gene lookup returns CDR1 SGHTA and CDR2 FQGNSA. With V trimmed by 5 bases and J by 6 bases, 4 bases remained unmatched. This CDR3 region has 13 residues.

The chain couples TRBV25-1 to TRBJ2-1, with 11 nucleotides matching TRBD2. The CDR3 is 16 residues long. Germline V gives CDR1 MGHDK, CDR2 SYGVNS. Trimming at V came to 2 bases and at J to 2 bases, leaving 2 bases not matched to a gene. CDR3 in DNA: TGTGCCAGCAGTGAAGCGGGACTAGCGGCCTACAATGAGCAGTTCTTC. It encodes CASSEAGLAAYNEQFF.

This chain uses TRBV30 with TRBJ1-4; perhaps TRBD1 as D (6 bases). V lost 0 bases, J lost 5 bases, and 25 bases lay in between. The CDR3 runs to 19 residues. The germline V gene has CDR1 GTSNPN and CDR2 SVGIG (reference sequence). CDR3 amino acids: CAWSVPPLTGGRGNEKLFF. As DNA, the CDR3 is TGTGCCTGGAGTGTACCCCCGCTGACGGGGGGCCGGGGAAATGAAAAACTGTTTTTT.